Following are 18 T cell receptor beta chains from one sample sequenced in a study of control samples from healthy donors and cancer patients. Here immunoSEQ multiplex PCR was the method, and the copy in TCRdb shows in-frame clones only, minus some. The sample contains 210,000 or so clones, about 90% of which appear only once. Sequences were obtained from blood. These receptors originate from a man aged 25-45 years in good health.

The CDR3 loop reads CARVGGNPNYGYTF. The CDR3 region has the DNA TGTGCCAGGGTAGGCGGAAACCCAAACTATGGCTACACCTTC. The rearrangement links TRBV6-5 to TRBJ1-2; D is undetermined. CDR3 length equals 14 residues. Germline V gene data show CDR1 as MNHEY and CDR2 as SVGAGI. Deletions cut 9 bases from V and 2 bases from J, with 16 bases between.

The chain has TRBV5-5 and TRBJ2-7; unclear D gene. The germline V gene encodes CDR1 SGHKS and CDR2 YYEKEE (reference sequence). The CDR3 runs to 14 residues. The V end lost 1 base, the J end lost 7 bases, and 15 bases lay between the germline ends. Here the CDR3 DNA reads TGTGCCAGCAGCTTGTACGAGGATCTGGGGGAGCAGTACTTC. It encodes CASSLYEDLGEQYF.

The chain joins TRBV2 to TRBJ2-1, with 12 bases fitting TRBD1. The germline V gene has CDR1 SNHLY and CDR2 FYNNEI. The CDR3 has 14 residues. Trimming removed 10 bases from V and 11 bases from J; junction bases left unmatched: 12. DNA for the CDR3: TGTGCCAATATCCAGGGGGACAGGGGGCTCAAGCAGTTCTTC. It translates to CANIQGDRGLKQFF.

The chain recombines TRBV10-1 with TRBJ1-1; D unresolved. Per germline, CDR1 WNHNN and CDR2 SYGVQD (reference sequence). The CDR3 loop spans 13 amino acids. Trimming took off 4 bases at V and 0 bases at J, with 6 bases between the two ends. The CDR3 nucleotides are TGCGCCAGCAGTGGGTCCTTGAACACTGAAGCTTTCTTT. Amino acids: CASSGSLNTEAFF.

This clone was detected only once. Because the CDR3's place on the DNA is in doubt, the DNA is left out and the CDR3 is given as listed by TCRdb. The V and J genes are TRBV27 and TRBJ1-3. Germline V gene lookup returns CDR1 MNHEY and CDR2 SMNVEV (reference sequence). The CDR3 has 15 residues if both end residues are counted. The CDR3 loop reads CASSSSGRSRNTIYF.

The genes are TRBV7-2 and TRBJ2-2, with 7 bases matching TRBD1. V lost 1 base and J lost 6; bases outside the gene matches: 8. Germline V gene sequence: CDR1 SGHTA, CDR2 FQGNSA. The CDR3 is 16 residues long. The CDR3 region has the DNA TGTGCCAGCAGCTTAGGCACCGACAGGGTACCCGGGGAGCTGTTTTTT. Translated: CASSLGTDRVPGELFF.

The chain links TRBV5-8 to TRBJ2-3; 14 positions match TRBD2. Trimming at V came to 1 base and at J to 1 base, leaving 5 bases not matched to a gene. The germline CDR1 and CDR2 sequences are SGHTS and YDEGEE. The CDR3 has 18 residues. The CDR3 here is CASSLSGTSGGGTDTQYF. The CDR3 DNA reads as TGTGCCAGCAGCTTGTCAGGGACTAGCGGGGGTGGCACAGATACGCAGTATTTT.

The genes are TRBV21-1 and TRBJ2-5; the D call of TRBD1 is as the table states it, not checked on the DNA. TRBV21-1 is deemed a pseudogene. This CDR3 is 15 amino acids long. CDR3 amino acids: CASSKRIQIQETQYF. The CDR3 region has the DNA TGTGCCAGCAGCAAACGGATACAGATCCAAGAGACCCAGTACTTC.

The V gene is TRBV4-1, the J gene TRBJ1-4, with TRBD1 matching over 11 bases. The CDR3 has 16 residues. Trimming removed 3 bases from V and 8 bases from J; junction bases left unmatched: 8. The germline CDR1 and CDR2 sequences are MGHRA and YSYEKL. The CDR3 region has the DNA TGCGCCAGCAGCCACCTCCCCGGGACAGGGGGGGAAAAACTGTTTTTT. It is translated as CASSHLPGTGGEKLFF.

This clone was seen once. CDR3 nucleotide sequence: TGTGCCAGCAGTATCCGGGACAGGGGTTCACCCCTCCACTTT. It yields the protein CASSIRDRGSPLHF. This chain links TRBV2 with TRBJ1-6, with 10 positions matching TRBD1. Germline lookup yields CDR1 SNHLY and CDR2 FYNNEI. With 5 bases clipped from V and 9 bases from J, the junction kept 4 bases outside the gene matches. This CDR3 region has 14 residues.

The CDR3 nucleotides are TGTGCCAGTAGTTCTTCTAGCGGGGGGACGCTTTACAATGAGCAGTTCTTC. Translated, it gives CASSSSSGGTLYNEQFF. The rearrangement joins TRBV19 to TRBJ2-1; TRBD2 aligns across 11 bases. V lost 5 bases, J lost 4 bases, and 10 bases stayed unmatched. The germline CDR1 and CDR2 sequences are LNHDA and SQIVND (reference sequence). This CDR3 is built from 17 residues.

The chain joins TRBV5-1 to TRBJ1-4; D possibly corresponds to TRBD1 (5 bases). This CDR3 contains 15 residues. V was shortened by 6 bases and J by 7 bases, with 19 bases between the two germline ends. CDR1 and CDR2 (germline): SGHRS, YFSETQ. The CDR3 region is CASTRLGGEGEKLFF. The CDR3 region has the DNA TGCGCCAGCACCCGTCTTGGGGGGGAAGGTGAAAAACTGTTTTTT.

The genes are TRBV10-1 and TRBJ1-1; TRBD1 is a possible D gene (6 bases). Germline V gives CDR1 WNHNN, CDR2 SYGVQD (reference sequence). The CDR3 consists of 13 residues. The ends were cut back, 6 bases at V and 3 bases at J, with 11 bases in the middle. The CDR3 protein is CASRHREDTEAFF. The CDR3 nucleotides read TGCGCCAGCAGACACAGGGAGGACACTGAAGCTTTCTTT.

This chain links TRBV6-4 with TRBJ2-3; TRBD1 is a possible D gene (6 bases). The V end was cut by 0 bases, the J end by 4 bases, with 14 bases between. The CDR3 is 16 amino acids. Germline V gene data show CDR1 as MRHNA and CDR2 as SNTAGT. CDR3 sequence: CASSDSAGALPDTQYF. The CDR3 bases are TGTGCCAGCAGTGACTCGGCAGGGGCCCTCCCAGATACGCAGTATTTT.

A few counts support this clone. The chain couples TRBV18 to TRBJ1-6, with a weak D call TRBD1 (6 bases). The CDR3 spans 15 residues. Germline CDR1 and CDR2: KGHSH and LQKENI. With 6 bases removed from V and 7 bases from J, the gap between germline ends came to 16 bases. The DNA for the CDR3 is TGTGCCAGCTCTCCCCAGGGACAAGGAAATTCACCCCTCCACTTT. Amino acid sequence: CASSPQGQGNSPLHF.

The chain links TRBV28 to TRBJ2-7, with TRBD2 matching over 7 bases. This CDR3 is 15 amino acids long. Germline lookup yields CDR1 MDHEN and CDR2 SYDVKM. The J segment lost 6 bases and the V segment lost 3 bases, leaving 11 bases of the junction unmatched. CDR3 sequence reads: CASSLFGGRVFEQYF. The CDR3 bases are TGTGCCAGCAGTTTGTTCGGGGGGAGGGTCTTCGAGCAGTACTTC.

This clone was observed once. The CDR3, as DNA: TGTGCCAGCAGTTACACCCCGGGACAGCCTTACAATGAGCAGTTCTTC. Its protein product is CASSYTPGQPYNEQFF. The chain links TRBV6-5 to TRBJ2-1, with 7 bases aligning to TRBD1. The germline V gene has CDR1 MNHEY and CDR2 SVGAGI. With V trimmed by 2 bases and J by 4 bases, 8 bases remained unmatched. This CDR3 has 16 amino acids.

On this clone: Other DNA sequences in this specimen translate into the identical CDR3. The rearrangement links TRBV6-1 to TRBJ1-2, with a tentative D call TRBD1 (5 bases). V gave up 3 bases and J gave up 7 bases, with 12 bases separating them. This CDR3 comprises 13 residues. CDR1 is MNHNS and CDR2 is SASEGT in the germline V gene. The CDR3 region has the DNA TGTGCCAGCAGTGAGGGGGGTTGGGGTGGCTACACCTTC. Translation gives CASSEGGWGGYTF.